Listed here are 14 T cell receptor beta chains from one sample, sequenced in a study of shared clonotypes between healthy human individuals. Generated by immunoSEQ multiplex PCR, the TCRdb table keeps only in-frame clones and is missing some. The data hold about 2.1 million clones, with roughly 95% observed a single time. CD8 cells classed as naive were CD45RO-negative and positively selected for CCR7, excluding terminally differentiated effector memory CD45RA+ cells. The sample consisted of naive CD8+ T cells from PBMCs. These receptors originate from a young man in good health. Some clones in this sample may be carry-over from other donors' samples.

This clone was seen once. This chain links TRBV7-9 with TRBJ2-3; 10 positions match TRBD2. Germline assignment: CDR1 SEHNR and CDR2 FQNEAQ (reference sequence). The CDR3 contains 17 residues. With 2 bases clipped from V and 0 bases from J, the junction kept 5 bases outside the gene matches. The CDR3 sequence: CASSLPGTSVSTDTQYF. Here the CDR3 DNA reads TGTGCCAGCAGCTTACCCGGGACTAGCGTAAGCACAGATACGCAGTATTTT.

This chain joins TRBV27 and TRBJ1-2; D perhaps matches TRBD1 (5 bases). The length of the CDR3 is 13 residues. CDR1 and CDR2 from the germline V gene are MNHEY and SMNVEV (reference sequence). The V end was cut by 1 base, the J end by 13 bases, with 16 bases between. The CDR3 DNA reads TGTGCCAGCAGTTTATTCAGGGAACCGCGCTCCACCTTC. Translation: CASSLFREPRSTF.

This chain uses TRBV6-1 with TRBJ2-7; 7 bases agree with TRBD1. Germline V lookup: CDR1 MNHNS, CDR2 SASEGT. V shed 5 bases, J shed 2 bases, and the junction held 6 bases outside the gene matches. The CDR3 length is 14 residues. This chain's CDR3 is CASSPIGQAYEQYF. CDR3 nucleotides: TGTGCCAGCAGTCCTATAGGACAGGCCTACGAGCAGTACTTC.

This chain joins TRBV11-2 and TRBJ2-5, with D perhaps matching TRBD1 (5 bases). The CDR3 runs 15 residues. Germline V gives CDR1 SGHAT, CDR2 FQNNGV. Trimming took off 1 base at V and 1 base at J, with 10 bases between the two ends. The CDR3 sequence is CASSLGAGRQETQYF. The DNA of the CDR3 is TGTGCCAGCAGCTTAGGGGCAGGGCGCCAAGAGACCCAGTACTTC. Combining the CDR3 with reference TRBV11-2 and TRBJ2-5 gives the whole variable domain EAGVAQSPRYKIIEKRQSVAFWCNPISGHATLYWYQQILGQGPKLLIQFQNNGVVDDSQLPKDRFSAERLKGVDSTLKIQPAKLEDSAVYLCASSLGAGRQETQYFGPGTRLLVL.

This clone was seen just once. The chain joins TRBV29-1 to TRBJ2-1, with D hard to call. V lost 4 bases and J lost 0, with 10 bases in between. This CDR3 comprises 14 residues. CDR1 and CDR2 from the germline V gene are SQVTM and ANQGSEA. The CDR3 region has the DNA TGCAGCGTTGCGTGGGCCAGCTCCTACAATGAGCAGTTCTTC. Its translation: CSVAWASSYNEQFF.

The table lists this clone with a count of one. The chain combines TRBV19 with TRBJ1-4, with a possible D match to TRBD1 (6 bases). V lost 4 bases to trimming and J lost 8 bases, with 11 bases between them. This CDR3 spans 13 amino acids. Germline CDR1 reads LNHDA; CDR2 reads SQIVND (reference sequence). The CDR3 is CASSTWGQEKLFF. CDR3 nucleotides: TGTGCCAGTAGTACGTGGGGACAAGAAAAACTGTTTTTT.

This clone was counted between two and nine times. Different DNA sequences within this sample yield the same CDR3. The CDR3 DNA follows: TGTGCCAGCAGTTCCAGGGGGCCTGGGCAGCCCCAGCATTTT. Encoded protein: CASSSRGPGQPQHF. The chain couples TRBV28 to TRBJ1-5; 8 nucleotides align to TRBD1. Germline lookup yields CDR1 MDHEN and CDR2 SYDVKM. V shed 4 bases, J shed 7 bases, and the junction held 6 bases outside the gene matches. This CDR3 is built from 14 residues.

The chain recombines TRBV2 with TRBJ2-7; TRBD1 agrees at 9 bases. V was clipped by 6 bases and J by 2 bases; unmatched bases: 5. The CDR3 has 14 residues. Germline V gene lookup returns CDR1 SNHLY and CDR2 FYNNEI. CDR3 loop: CASRGTGPTYEQYF. The CDR3, as DNA: TGTGCCAGCAGGGGGACAGGGCCTACCTACGAGCAGTACTTC.

The V call is TRBV28, the J call TRBJ2-2, with D uncertain. Deletions cut 4 bases from V and 1 base from J, with 10 bases between. The germline CDR1 and CDR2 sequences are MDHEN and SYDVKM. The CDR3 consists of 15 residues. The CDR3: CASSSPLENTGELFF. DNA for the CDR3: TGTGCCAGCAGTTCCCCATTAGAGAACACCGGGGAGCTGTTTTTT.

This clone appeared once. The V call is TRBV4-2, the J call TRBJ2-1, with a weak D call TRBD2 (6 bases). CDR3 length: 15 residues. Germline V CDR1 and CDR2: LGHNA, YNFKEQ. Trimming took 1 base from V and 2 from J, leaving 9 bases between them. The DNA of the CDR3 is TGTGCCAGCAGCCAAGTGGAGGGGCCCTACAATGAGCAGTTCTTC. Its translation is CASSQVEGPYNEQFF.

The chain couples TRBV4-1 to TRBJ2-2, with D uncertain. The CDR3 has 14 amino acids. CDR1 and CDR2 from the germline V gene are MGHRA and YSYEKL. The V and J ends lost 1 base and 5 bases respectively, with 8 bases between them. The CDR3 spells CASSQGTLTGELFF. Here the CDR3 DNA reads TGCGCCAGCAGCCAAGGGACCCTGACCGGGGAGCTGTTTTTT.

The chain joins TRBV4-3 to TRBJ2-2; D might be TRBD2 (6 bases). Trimming took off 3 bases at V and 0 bases at J, with 11 bases between the two ends. The CDR3 loop spans 16 amino acids. The germline V gene encodes CDR1 LGHNA and CDR2 YSLEER. The chain's CDR3 is CASSQEGLPNTGELFF. CDR3 in DNA: TGCGCCAGCAGCCAGGAGGGACTTCCGAACACCGGGGAGCTGTTTTTT.

V is TRBV10-3 and J is TRBJ2-7; 9 bases fit TRBD2. Germline CDR1 reads ENHRY; CDR2 reads SYGVKD. V was clipped by 10 bases and J by 3 bases; unmatched bases: 4. The CDR3 covers 12 residues. CDR3 coding DNA: TGTGCCAGTTTTAGCGGGAGCTACGAGCAGTACTTC. The encoded protein is CASFSGSYEQYF.

This chain links TRBV5-1 with TRBJ1-2; 7 positions agree with TRBD1. V gave up 4 bases and J gave up 8 bases; unmatched junction bases: 8. In germline, CDR1 is SGHRS, CDR2 YFSETQ. This CDR3 region has 13 residues. DNA for the CDR3: TGCGCCAGCAGCCCAGGGGGGGCAGTAGGCTACACCTTC. Encoded protein: CASSPGGAVGYTF.